The clone carrying this TCR beta chain has just a few counts. Antigen unknown. The entry originates in a study of cytomegalovirus exposure and HLA in healthy donors. J lost 0 bases, V lost 6 bases, and 5 bases had no gene match. Germline V gene lookup returns CDR1 ENHRY and CDR2 SYGVKD. The CDR3 runs 14 residues. Study-wide results and limits: Most subjects had HLA-A and HLA-B alleles reportedly predicted accurately by TCR beta sequences. According to an earlier analysis, most TCR beta V segments yielded productive rearrangements about 87% or about 30% of the time.

PCR used 60 Vbeta primers and 13 Jbeta primers. Authors' analysis steps: Later, 80 million or so unique TCR beta chains were counted in an analysis, and about 10 million of them were shared. Measured with immunoSEQ multiplex PCR; TCRdb has only the in-frame clones, and not every one. The V and J calls and clone size were taken over from that table, and D and trimming were inferred from the DNA. The sample yields about 69,000 clones, 74% seen once. V is TRBV10-3 and J is TRBJ2-7; 7 bases map to TRBD1. This clonotype was sampled from a woman aged 60 to 75 in good health and CMV-seropositive. Sequencing input: PBMCs. As DNA, the CDR3 is TGTGCCATCAGATGGGACAGCAGCTCCTACGAGCAGTACTTC. Residues: CAIRWDSSSYEQYF.